Listed below are T cell receptor beta chains from one sample, sequenced in a study of T cell changes during pregnancy in multiple sclerosis. The protocol was immunoSEQ multiplex PCR, while the TCRdb copy is restricted to in-frame clones and leaves out a portion. The top ten clones hold just under 0.3% of a sample with under 70,000 clones, approximately 91% of them seen once. The specimen comprised CD4+ T cells from peripheral blood mononuclear cells, sampled after pregnancy. These TCRs come from a female donor with multiple sclerosis, enrolled in a pregnancy study. Both conserved end residues are trimmed from each CDR3. Fields, in order: V gene, J gene, CDR3 protein.

v_gene: TRBV6-1; j_gene: TRBJ1-6; CDR3aa: ASVGRSYNSPLH
v_gene: TRBV9; j_gene: TRBJ1-3; CDR3aa: ASSPPAGNTIY
v_gene: TRBV6-1; j_gene: TRBJ2-3; CDR3aa: ASSETTVNTDTQY
v_gene: TRBV5-1; j_gene: TRBJ1-2; CDR3aa: ASSSGNYGYT
v_gene: TRBV5-1; j_gene: TRBJ2-2; CDR3aa: ASSRTGLLAGELF
v_gene: TRBV14; j_gene: TRBJ1-1; CDR3aa: ASSQRRTRGMNTEAF
v_gene: TRBV5-1; j_gene: TRBJ2-7; CDR3aa: ASSFAVGGGYEQY
v_gene: TRBV2; j_gene: TRBJ1-2; CDR3aa: ASRGTGIILGYT
v_gene: TRBV6-1; j_gene: TRBJ2-7; CDR3aa: ASTSGFQYEQY
v_gene: TRBV19; j_gene: TRBJ1-5; CDR3aa: ASSRGPPDPPQH
v_gene: TRBV19; j_gene: TRBJ1-2; CDR3aa: ASSIARGLTDGYT
v_gene: TRBV10-1; j_gene: TRBJ2-1; CDR3aa: ASSSGRASGENEQF
v_gene: TRBV30; j_gene: TRBJ1-1; CDR3aa: AWSDTWGQGGKAF
v_gene: TRBV28; j_gene: TRBJ1-4; CDR3aa: ASSLGTLNSGPEKLF
v_gene: TRBV19; j_gene: TRBJ2-7; CDR3aa: ASSSRTFQGGEQY
v_gene: TRBV15; j_gene: TRBJ1-3; CDR3aa: ATSRDQGSGNTIY
v_gene: TRBV5-6; j_gene: TRBJ2-2; CDR3aa: ASSVDSYTGELF
v_gene: TRBV4-2; j_gene: TRBJ1-4; CDR3aa: ASSTTGLDEKLF
v_gene: TRBV7-3; j_gene: TRBJ2-7; CDR3aa: ASSLTSGSSYEQY
v_gene: TRBV27; j_gene: TRBJ2-7; CDR3aa: ASSLWGTGAYEQY
v_gene: TRBV27; j_gene: TRBJ1-1; CDR3aa: ASSAWDRGNTEAF
v_gene: TRBV19; j_gene: TRBJ2-2; CDR3aa: ASNGNTGELF
v_gene: TRBV6-6; j_gene: TRBJ1-2; CDR3aa: ASSAGRVDGYT
v_gene: TRBV7-9; j_gene: TRBJ2-5; CDR3aa: ASSSQEQETQY
v_gene: TRBV11-3; j_gene: TRBJ2-3; CDR3aa: ASSLGDAADTQY
v_gene: TRBV19; j_gene: TRBJ2-2; CDR3aa: ASSAGLNTGELF
v_gene: TRBV4-2; j_gene: TRBJ2-7; CDR3aa: ASSQLQGSYEQY
v_gene: TRBV6-5; j_gene: TRBJ1-1; CDR3aa: ASSYLRVMNTEAF
v_gene: TRBV5-6; j_gene: TRBJ2-1; CDR3aa: ASSGSRLAGNEQF
v_gene: TRBV28; j_gene: TRBJ1-4; CDR3aa: ASSNTLATGPNEKLF
v_gene: TRBV29-1; j_gene: TRBJ2-1; CDR3aa: SVTYPYNEQF
v_gene: TRBV5-1; j_gene: TRBJ2-3; CDR3aa: ASSEVAGGPASQY
v_gene: TRBV5-1; j_gene: TRBJ2-2; CDR3aa: ASSLSRGVGTGELF
v_gene: TRBV7-3; j_gene: TRBJ2-1; CDR3aa: ASSLETAPYNEQF
v_gene: TRBV5-1; j_gene: TRBJ2-2; CDR3aa: ASSSGTGGNTGELF
v_gene: TRBV7-2; j_gene: TRBJ2-1; CDR3aa: ASNPSGGSNEQF
v_gene: TRBV30; j_gene: TRBJ1-3; CDR3aa: AWSGTGNTIY
v_gene: TRBV5-1; j_gene: TRBJ2-7; CDR3aa: ASSLGFGQGKNEQY
v_gene: TRBV2; j_gene: TRBJ2-2; CDR3aa: ASSEGKQGLF
v_gene: TRBV7-2; j_gene: TRBJ2-5; CDR3aa: ASSPQGVGTQY
v_gene: TRBV7-6; j_gene: TRBJ2-7; CDR3aa: ASSLAPQMEQY
v_gene: TRBV7-2; j_gene: TRBJ2-7; CDR3aa: ASSLGPAGVGYEQY
v_gene: TRBV29-1; j_gene: TRBJ1-5; CDR3aa: SVRQRIDQPQH
v_gene: TRBV10-3; j_gene: TRBJ2-7; CDR3aa: AIKGSSGPYEQY
v_gene: TRBV5-4; j_gene: TRBJ2-7; CDR3aa: ASSLRLAGHYEQY
v_gene: TRBV19; j_gene: TRBJ2-2; CDR3aa: ASSSLQGANTGELF
v_gene: TRBV27; j_gene: TRBJ2-7; CDR3aa: ASSLGNGGLRTYEQY
v_gene: TRBV28; j_gene: TRBJ2-5; CDR3aa: ASSLFDRGRVGTQY